This T cell receptor beta chain was observed in a study of shared clonotypes between healthy human individuals. Clones were read by immunoSEQ multiplex PCR, and TCRdb kept only the in-frame ones, dropping some. The sample holds some 1,400,000 clones, roughly 97% seen once. CDR1 and CDR2 (germline): SGHTA, FQGNSA. J gave up 14 bases and V 3 bases, and 12 bases lay outside the gene matches. CDR3 length equals 13 residues. This sequence joins TRBV7-2 and TRBJ2-5; 7 bases are a match to TRBD1. The clonotype comes from a man under 40 in good health. Sequencing was performed on naive CD4+ T cells sorted from blood. The subset here: CD45RA+ positively selected. This CDR3 reads CASSFRSDRVPYF. In nucleotides, the CDR3 is TGTGCCAGCAGCTTTAGGAGCGACAGGGTACCATACTTC.